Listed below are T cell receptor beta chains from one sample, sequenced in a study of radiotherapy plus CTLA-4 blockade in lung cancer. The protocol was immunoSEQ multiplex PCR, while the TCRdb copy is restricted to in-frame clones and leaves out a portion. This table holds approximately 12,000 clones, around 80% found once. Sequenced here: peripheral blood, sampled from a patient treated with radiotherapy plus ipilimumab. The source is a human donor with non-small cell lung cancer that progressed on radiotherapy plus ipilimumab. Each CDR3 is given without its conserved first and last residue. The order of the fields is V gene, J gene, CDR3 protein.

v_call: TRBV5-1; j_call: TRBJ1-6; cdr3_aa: ASSLAGTGNSPLH
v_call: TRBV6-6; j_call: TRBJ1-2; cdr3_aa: ASSSGTGAPIGYT
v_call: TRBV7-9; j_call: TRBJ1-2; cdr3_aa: ASSLDPYGYT
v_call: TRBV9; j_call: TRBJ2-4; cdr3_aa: ASSVDGSSGKNIQY
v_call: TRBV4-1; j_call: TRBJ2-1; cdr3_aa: ASSPDRYNEQF
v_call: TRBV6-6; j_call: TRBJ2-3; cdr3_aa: ASTDRGGASDTQY
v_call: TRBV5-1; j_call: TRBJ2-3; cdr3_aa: ASSTDLDASDTQY
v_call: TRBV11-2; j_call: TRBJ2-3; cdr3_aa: ASSLGLAGHTDTQY
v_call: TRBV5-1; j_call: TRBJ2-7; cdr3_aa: ASSLGVGTFPYEQY
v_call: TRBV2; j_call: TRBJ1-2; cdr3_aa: ASSERGANYGYT
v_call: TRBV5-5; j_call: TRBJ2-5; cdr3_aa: ASSGQGETQY
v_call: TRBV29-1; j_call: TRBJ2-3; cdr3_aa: SVESGGVTDTQY
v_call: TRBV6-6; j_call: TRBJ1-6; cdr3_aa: ATARTGNSPLH
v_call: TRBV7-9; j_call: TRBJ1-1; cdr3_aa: ASSLGGTNTEAF
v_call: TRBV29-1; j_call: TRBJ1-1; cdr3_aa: SVGGGTEAF
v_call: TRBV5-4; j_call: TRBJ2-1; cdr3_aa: ASSLSLGVTYNEQF
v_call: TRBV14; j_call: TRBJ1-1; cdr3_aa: ASSPQVFTEAF
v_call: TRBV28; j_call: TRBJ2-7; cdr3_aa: ASSSGQVRGEQY
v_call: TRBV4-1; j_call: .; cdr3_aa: ASSPRREIYEQY
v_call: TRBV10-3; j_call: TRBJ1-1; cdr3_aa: AIREQGLNTEAF
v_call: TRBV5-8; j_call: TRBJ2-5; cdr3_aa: ASSLSLFSETQY
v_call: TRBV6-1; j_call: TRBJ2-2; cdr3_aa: ASSAATGVGTGELF
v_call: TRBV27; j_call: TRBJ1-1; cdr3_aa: ASSFGGGHFRTEAF
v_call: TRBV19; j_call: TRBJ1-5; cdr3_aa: ASSIVETQPQH
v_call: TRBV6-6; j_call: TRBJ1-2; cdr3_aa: ASMGKAEGYT